Listed here are 16 T cell receptor beta chains from one sample, sequenced in a study of CD8+ T cells in alopecia areata. cDNA reverse transcribed from extracted RNA served as the sequencing template. Using immunoSEQ multiplex PCR, the repertoire was profiled, and TCRdb retains in-frame clones only, with some absent. This table has over 100,000 clones, roughly 50% appearing once. Treatment described: oral pan-JAK inhibitor, 5-10 mg twice daily. This specimen was CD8+ T cells sorted from blood, taken at week 24, from a patient treated with tofacitinib. These receptors were collected from a human donor with alopecia areata.

A few counts support this clone. V gene TRBV28 combines with J gene TRBJ2-1; D unresolved. CDR3 size: 13 residues. V dropped 11 bases and J dropped 8 bases, with 19 bases sitting between them. The V gene's germline CDR1 is MDHEN and CDR2 SYDVKM. CDR3 protein: CAAEEPGRHEQFF. In DNA, the CDR3 is TGTGCCGCCGAAGAACCCGGGCGGCATGAGCAGTTCTTC.

The gene calls are TRBV23-1 and TRBJ1-3; D gene uncertain. TRBV23-1 is treated as an ORF (open reading frame) with a function not yet certain. The CDR3 length is 13 residues. V shed 10 bases and J shed 0 bases, with 10 bases lying between them. The CDR3: CATGRVSGNTIYF. Here the CDR3 DNA reads TGCGCCACCGGGAGGGTCTCTGGAAACACCATATATTTT.

This clone was found once. This chain joins TRBV29-1 and TRBJ1-1, with D possibly being TRBD1 (5 bases). Trimming took 7 bases from V and 1 from J, leaving 19 bases between them. Germline CDR1 SQVTM, CDR2 ANQGSEA. This CDR3 has 15 amino acids. CDR3 region: CSAGDPGTGNTEAFF. The DNA for the CDR3 is TGCAGCGCCGGGGATCCCGGGACGGGGAACACTGAAGCTTTCTTT.

The chain joins TRBV2 to TRBJ1-4; the match to TRBD1 covers 7 bases. Trimming took 10 bases from V and 0 from J; bases not matched to a gene: 11. This CDR3 comprises 16 residues. Germline V CDR1 and CDR2: SNHLY, FYNNEI. CDR3 DNA sequence: TGTGCCACAACCCGGGACAGAGGAACAACTAATGAAAAACTGTTTTTT. It codes for CATTRDRGTTNEKLFF.

The chain is built from TRBV30 and TRBJ2-7; D unclear. CDR3 length: 11 residues. V was trimmed by 4 bases and J by 5 bases, leaving 9 bases between them. The germline V gene encodes CDR1 GTSNPN and CDR2 SVGIG (reference sequence). The CDR3 nucleotides read TGTGCCTGGAATTTTAGACACGAGCAGTACTTC. As protein: CAWNFRHEQYF.

The rearrangement links TRBV5-6 to TRBJ2-7; perhaps TRBD1 as D (6 bases). The CDR3 is made up of 14 amino acids. Germline-derived CDR1 and CDR2 are SGHDT and YYEEEE. The germline V and J ends were trimmed by 4 bases and 4 bases, with 15 bases remaining between them. CDR3: CASSPGQLLYEQYF. CDR3 bases: TGTGCCAGCAGCCCCGGACAGCTACTATACGAGCAGTACTTC.

V and J are TRBV11-2 and TRBJ2-1; 10 nucleotides agree with TRBD2. Germline V gene lookup returns CDR1 SGHAT and CDR2 FQNNGV. The V gene end was trimmed by 4 bases and the J gene end by 12 bases; junction bases not matched to a gene: 12. The CDR3 is 15 residues long. The CDR3 sequence: CASSYSGGPNRPQFF. Written as DNA, the CDR3 is TGTGCCAGCAGCTATAGCGGGGGGCCGAACAGGCCGCAGTTCTTC.

The chain joins TRBV6-4 to TRBJ2-7; 8 bases map to TRBD1. Germline CDR1 MRHNA, CDR2 SNTAGT. There are 14 residues in the CDR3. Trimming took 9 bases from V and 2 from J; bases not matched to a gene: 9. CDR3 bases: TGTGCCAGTTCTAACTCGGACAGGGCCTACGAGCAGTACTTC. Translated: CASSNSDRAYEQYF.

This clone has just a few counts. The V and J genes are TRBV7-9 and TRBJ2-7; TRBD2 agrees at 10 bases. J was trimmed by 4 bases and V by 5 bases; bases with no gene match: 8. CDR1 and CDR2 from the germline V gene are SEHNR and FQNEAQ (reference sequence). This CDR3 is built from 15 residues. The DNA of the CDR3 is TGTGCCAGCAGCCGGACTAGCGGACCGACGTACGAGCAGTACTTC. Translated: CASSRTSGPTYEQYF. The full variable domain, rest sourced from reference TRBV7-9 and TRBJ2-7, is DTGVSQNPRHKITKRGQNVTFRCDPISEHNRLYWYRQTLGQGPEFLTYFQNEAQLEKSRLLSDRFSAERPKGSFSTLEIQRTEQGDSAMYLCASSRTSGPTYEQYFGPGTRLTVT.

The chain couples TRBV2 to TRBJ2-3; D gene unclear. CDR3 length: 12 amino acids. Germline CDR1 SNHLY, CDR2 FYNNEI. V lost 6 bases to trimming and J lost 6 bases, with 10 bases between them. This chain's CDR3 is CASRSPPDTQYF. In DNA, the CDR3 is TGTGCCAGCAGGTCCCCGCCGGATACGCAGTATTTT.

The rearrangement uses TRBV6-1 and TRBJ1-2; 8 nucleotides agree with TRBD1. Germline V gene lookup returns CDR1 MNHNS and CDR2 SASEGT. After removal of 0 bases from V and 8 bases from J, the junction contained 11 bases not matched to a gene. The CDR3 totals 16 residues. CDR3 DNA: TGTGCCAGCAGTGAAGCTTGGACGGACAGGGCAGGCGGCTACACCTTC. The encoded protein is CASSEAWTDRAGGYTF.

This chain uses TRBV19 with TRBJ1-1; tentative D call: TRBD1 (6 bases). CDR1 is LNHDA and CDR2 is SQIVND in the germline V gene (reference sequence). Trimming removed 8 bases from V and 2 bases from J, with 27 bases in between. The CDR3 contains 18 residues. CDR3 nucleotide sequence: TGTGCCAGTTTAAAACGGGACACCAGTCCGAGGCTTAACACTGAAGCTTTCTTT. It encodes CASLKRDTSPRLNTEAFF.

This clone was observed a handful of times. This chain joins TRBV19 and TRBJ1-1, with D possibly matching TRBD1 (5 bases). Deletions cut 5 bases from V and 11 bases from J, with 18 bases between. CDR1 is LNHDA and CDR2 is SQIVND in the germline V gene (reference sequence). This CDR3 has 13 residues. CDR3 in DNA: TGTGCCAGTAGTTTTCGGGACCACCGGAGGGCTTTCTTT. Translation: CASSFRDHRRAFF. Looking up the rest from reference TRBV19 and TRBJ1-1 gives the full variable domain: DGGITQSPKYLFRKEGQNVTLSCEQNLNHDAMYWYRQDPGQGLRLIYYSQIVNDFQKGDIAEGYSVSREKKESFPLTVTSAQKNPTAFYLCASSFRDHRRAFFGQGTRLTVV.

This clone was observed a few times. CDR3 region: CASSPETGEAEAFF. In DNA, the CDR3 is TGTGCCAGCAGCCCAGAGACAGGGGAGGCTGAAGCTTTCTTT. The chain carries TRBV13 and TRBJ1-1; the match to TRBD1 covers 8 bases. The CDR3 is made up of 14 amino acids. Per germline, CDR1 PRHDT and CDR2 FYEKMQ (reference sequence). V was clipped by 5 bases and J by 6 bases; unmatched bases: 8. The whole variable domain, filled in from reference TRBV13 and TRBJ1-1, reads AAGVIQSPRHLIKEKRETATLKCYPIPRHDTVYWYQQGPGQDPQFLISFYEKMQSDKGSIPDRFSAQQFSDYHSELNMSSLELGDSALYFCASSPETGEAEAFFGQGTRLTVV.

This clone was found a few times. The chain joins TRBV30 to TRBJ2-1; 10 nucleotides match TRBD2. The CDR3 sequence is 15 residues long. V was pared by 4 bases and J by 9 bases, with 12 bases of the junction left unmatched. CDR1 and CDR2 (germline): GTSNPN, SVGIG (reference sequence). CDR3 DNA: TGTGCCTGGACCCCCGGGACTAGCGTCTCGGGTGAGCAGTTCTTC. It is translated as CAWTPGTSVSGEQFF.

The J gene is TRBJ1-2, the V gene TRBV10-3; D may be TRBD1 (5 bases). V lost 2 bases and J lost 4, with 8 bases in between. The CDR3 has 13 residues. Per the germline V gene, CDR1 is ENHRY and CDR2 is SYGVKD. The CDR3 nucleotides read TGTGCCATCAGTGAGGGGGGGATCTATGGCTACACCTTC. Encoded protein: CAISEGGIYGYTF.